These 16 T cell receptor beta chains were all obtained from the same sample, sequenced in a study of neurological immune-mediated disorders. Regarding time point: longitudinal time-point 3. TCRdb re-called the 5' RACE reads through MiXCR, storing one row per CDR3 protein. Seen here are fewer than 85,000 distinct CDR3 sequences, around 4% observed once, and the top ten hold around 6%. Material: PBMCs. The receptors derive from a woman aged 60-75 years with multiple sclerosis.

This clonotype was observed many times. This chain joins TRBV20-1 and TRBJ2-1, with 10 nucleotides matching TRBD2. The CDR3 covers 15 residues. The germline V gene has CDR1 DFQATT and CDR2 SNEGSKA (reference sequence). The V and J ends lost 5 bases and 8 bases, in that order; junction bases with no gene match: 12. The CDR3: CSAPLAGVSRHEQFF. The CDR3 DNA sequence: TGCAGTGCTCCCCTAGCGGGGGTCTCTAGGCATGAGCAGTTCTTC.

The sample holds many counts of this clonotype. The chain is built from TRBV6-5 and TRBJ2-4; 10 bases agree with TRBD2. J gave up 9 bases and V 5 bases, and 7 bases lay outside the gene matches. This CDR3 is 14 amino acids long. The germline CDR1 and CDR2 sequences are MNHEY and SVGAGI. This CDR3 is CASSPGLAVSIQYF. The CDR3 nucleotides are TGTGCCAGCAGTCCAGGACTAGCGGTTAGCATTCAGTACTTC.

There are many counts of this clonotype. V usage is TRBV5-1 and J usage is TRBJ2-1, with TRBD1 matching 9 bases. The CDR3 has 16 residues. CDR1 is SGHRS, CDR2 YFSETQ, per germline. Losses at the gene ends were 3 bases for V and 3 bases for J; bases not matched to a gene: 7. The CDR3: CASSWSGTGHYNEQFF. The CDR3 region has the DNA TGCGCCAGCAGCTGGTCCGGGACAGGGCACTACAATGAGCAGTTCTTC.

This clonotype was counted ten times or more. The V call is TRBV7-9, the J call TRBJ1-2, with D possibly TRBD1 on 5 matching bases. With 2 bases removed from V and 1 base from J, the gap between germline ends came to 11 bases. The germline gives CDR1 SEHNR, CDR2 FQNEAQ (reference sequence). CDR3 size: 15 residues. DNA for the CDR3: TGTGCCAGCAGCTTACAGGGAGGCGGTAACTATGGCTACACCTTC. It translates to CASSLQGGGNYGYTF. Full variable domain (rest looked up from reference TRBV7-9 and TRBJ1-2): DTGVSQNPRHKITKRGQNVTFRCDPISEHNRLYWYRQTLGQGPEFLTYFQNEAQLEKSRLLSDRFSAERPKGSFSTLEIQRTEQGDSAMYLCASSLQGGGNYGYTFGSGTRLTVV.

The sample holds many counts of this clonotype. The chain links TRBV20-1 to TRBJ1-2; 7 bases line up with TRBD1. CDR3 length: 18 amino acids. Germline CDR1 is DFQATT and CDR2 is SNEGSKA (reference sequence). Trimming took 0 bases from V and 5 from J; bases not matched to a gene: 18. The CDR3 DNA is TGCAGTGCTAGAGAGGACAGGACGAACCGGCTCACCATTTATGGCTACACCTTC. Amino acids: CSAREDRTNRLTIYGYTF.

This clonotype was counted ten times or more. The chain combines TRBV5-5 with TRBJ1-5; 8 nucleotides line up with TRBD1. J was trimmed by 6 bases and V by 4 bases; bases with no gene match: 12. There are 16 residues in the CDR3. Germline V lookup: CDR1 SGHKS, CDR2 YYEKEE (reference sequence). In DNA, the CDR3 is TGTGCCAGCAGCACCGGGACAGGCGGGGTCCGTCAGCCCCAGCATTTT. This codes for CASSTGTGGVRQPQHF.

This clonotype was seen many times. The V gene is TRBV5-1, the J gene TRBJ2-7; perhaps D is TRBD1 or TRBD2 (5 bases each). V was cut by 3 bases and J by 3 bases, with 16 bases left in between. This CDR3 is 15 amino acids long. In germline, CDR1 is SGHRS, CDR2 YFSETQ. CDR3 nucleotides: TGCGCCAGCAGCTCCCGGGACCGAGGAGTCTACGAGCAGTACTTC. The encoded protein is CASSSRDRGVYEQYF.

The table lists this clonotype with many counts. This rearrangement joins TRBV20-1 to TRBJ2-1, with 7 bases matching TRBD1. The CDR3 extends over 13 amino acids. V trimming: 2 bases; J trimming: 5 bases; junction bases outside the gene matches: 3. Germline loops: CDR1 DFQATT, CDR2 SNEGSKA (reference sequence). The CDR3 coding sequence is TGCAGTGCTAGAAGGGACAGAAACAATGAGCAGTTCTTC. The encoded protein is CSARRDRNNEQFF.

The rearrangement uses TRBV28 and TRBJ1-4; 9 bases agree with TRBD1. Unmatched junction bases numbered 7, after V lost 6 bases and J lost 8 bases. Germline V gene lookup returns CDR1 MDHEN and CDR2 SYDVKM. CDR3 length equals 14 residues. CDR3: CASRTGGTREKLFF. In nucleotides, the CDR3 is TGTGCCAGCAGGACAGGGGGAACCCGGGAAAAACTGTTTTTT.

A few counts support this clonotype. J is TRBJ1-3 and V is TRBV25-1; D remains ambiguous. Between the trimmed V and J ends, which lost 6 bases and 0 bases, there was a span of 6 bases. In germline, CDR1 is MGHDK, CDR2 SYGVNS. This CDR3 is 13 amino acids long. The CDR3 sequence is CASRVSSGNTIYF. The CDR3 DNA follows: TGTGCCAGCAGGGTCAGCTCTGGAAACACCATATATTTT.

This clonotype was seen ten or more times. The chain links TRBV7-9 to TRBJ1-6; 9 positions agree with TRBD1. Per germline, CDR1 SEHNR and CDR2 FQNEAQ (reference sequence). This CDR3 has 15 amino acids. The V segment lost 1 base and the J segment 6 bases; nucleotides outside the gene matches: 1. CDR3 loop: CASSLGTGVNSPLHF. Written as DNA, the CDR3 is TGTGCCAGCAGCTTAGGGACAGGGGTTAATTCACCCCTCCACTTT. Filled out from reference TRBV7-9 and TRBJ1-6, the complete variable domain reads DTGVSQNPRHKITKRGQNVTFRCDPISEHNRLYWYRQTLGQGPEFLTYFQNEAQLEKSRLLSDRFSAERPKGSFSTLEIQRTEQGDSAMYLCASSLGTGVNSPLHFGNGTRLTVT.

This clonotype occurred many times. The chain combines TRBV20-1 with TRBJ1-6, with TRBD1 as a possible D gene (6 bases). This CDR3 region has 14 residues. Trimming cost V 5 bases and J 7 bases, with 15 bases left between them. CDR1 is DFQATT and CDR2 is SNEGSKA in the germline V gene (reference sequence). In DNA form, the CDR3 reads TGCAGTGCTCAAGTTGGACAGATAAATTCACCCCTCCACTTT. Its protein is CSAQVGQINSPLHF.

This clonotype was observed at least ten times. The chain links TRBV20-1 to TRBJ2-5; no reliable D call. CDR3 length: 14 amino acids. Germline V lookup: CDR1 DFQATT, CDR2 SNEGSKA (reference sequence). V was cut by 2 bases and J by 0 bases, with 10 bases left in between. The CDR3 reads CSARSPWYQETQYF. For the CDR3, the DNA is TGCAGTGCTAGAAGCCCTTGGTACCAAGAGACCCAGTACTTC.

Many counts were recorded for this clonotype. The chain uses TRBV5-1 and TRBJ1-2; no reliable D call. CDR1 SGHRS and CDR2 YFSETQ come from the germline V gene. The CDR3 is 13 residues long. V shed 4 bases and J shed 2 bases, with 9 bases lying between them. The CDR3 region is CASSDQVNYGYTF. In nucleotides, the CDR3 is TGCGCCAGCAGCGACCAGGTCAACTATGGCTACACCTTC.

This clonotype was detected ten times or more. V usage is TRBV20-1 and J usage is TRBJ1-6, with unresolved D. Germline values: CDR1 DFQATT, CDR2 SNEGSKA (reference sequence). CDR3 size: 15 residues. V was pared by 4 bases and J by 6 bases, with 16 bases between. CDR3 nucleotide sequence: TGCAGTGCTAAACACAGCGGTTCCCCTAATTCACCCCTCCACTTT. Amino acid sequence: CSAKHSGSPNSPLHF.

This clonotype occurred many times. V and J are TRBV9 and TRBJ1-4; D not certain. V was cut by 3 bases and J by 8 bases, with 17 bases left in between. The CDR3 is 15 amino acids. The germline gives CDR1 SGDLS, CDR2 YYNGEE. Here the CDR3 DNA reads TGTGCCAGCAGCGGGATCGGCGCGGGGAAAGAAAAACTGTTTTTT. Its protein product is CASSGIGAGKEKLFF.